One sample yielded the 3 T cell receptor beta chains listed below, sequenced in a study of CD8+ T cells in alopecia areata. As to treatment: oral pan-JAK inhibitor, 5-10 mg twice daily. The sequencing template was cDNA reverse transcribed from extracted RNA. TCRdb keeps only in-frame clones here, not all; method: immunoSEQ multiplex PCR. The data contain about 270,000 clones, 60% of them singletons. The sample here was CD4+ T cells sorted from blood, taken at roughly week 52, from a patient treated with tofacitinib. The receptors shown here come from a human donor with alopecia areata.

This chain joins TRBV30 and TRBJ1-5; D call uncertain. V was cut by 1 base and J by 9 bases, with 13 bases left in between. CDR3 size: 13 residues. Germline CDR1 GTSNPN, CDR2 SVGIG (reference sequence). CDR3 residues: CAWSGAAMGPQHF. CDR3 in DNA: TGTGCCTGGAGTGGCGCGGCGATGGGGCCCCAGCATTTT.

The chain couples TRBV15 to TRBJ2-5; a possible D gene is TRBD1 (6 bases). Germline values: CDR1 LNHNV, CDR2 YYDKDF (reference sequence). This CDR3 region has 12 residues. V lost 5 bases and J lost 5, with 9 bases in between. This CDR3 is CATSQGLETQYF. The CDR3 coding sequence is TGTGCCACCAGCCAGGGGCTGGAGACCCAGTACTTC.

The CDR3 spells CASLDRVNSPLHF. CDR3 nucleotide sequence: TGTGCTAGCCTGGACAGGGTGAATTCACCCCTCCACTTT. The chain links TRBV12-5 to TRBJ1-6, with 8 bases lining up with TRBD1. The V gene's germline CDR1 is LGHNT and CDR2 FRNRAP. Unmatched junction bases numbered 5, after V lost 9 bases and J lost 7 bases. This CDR3 comprises 13 residues.